Below are 26 T cell receptor beta chains sequenced from a single sample in a study of beta chain features in type 1 diabetes. Sequencing targeted expressed TCRB transcripts, as all isolated RNA had been reverse transcribed. The assay was immunoSEQ multiplex PCR, and TCRdb's table has in-frame clones only and misses some. The table lists approximately 300,000 clones, approximately 9.9% of them singletons. The sequenced material came from naive CD4+ T cells from blood. These receptors all stem from a young woman in good health.

This chain links TRBV5-8 with TRBJ2-7; the match to TRBD1 covers 10 bases. The CDR3 is 15 residues long. V lost 4 bases and J lost 4; bases outside the gene matches: 8. Germline CDR1 reads SGHTS; CDR2 reads YDEGEE. The CDR3: CASSVGTGEWYEQYF. Written as DNA, the CDR3 is TGTGCCAGCAGCGTAGGGACAGGGGAGTGGTACGAGCAGTACTTC.

This chain connects TRBV2 to TRBJ2-3, with D possibly matching TRBD1 (6 bases). The CDR3 totals 15 residues. V lost 4 bases and J 2 bases, leaving 13 bases between the germline ends. Germline values: CDR1 SNHLY, CDR2 FYNNEI. CDR3: CASSVLRGLTDTQYF. For the CDR3, the DNA is TGTGCCAGCAGTGTTCTCAGGGGCCTCACAGATACGCAGTATTTT.

The CDR3 spells CASSLIGTANTGELFF. The CDR3 nucleotides read TGTGCCAGCAGCTTAATTGGGACAGCGAACACCGGGGAGCTGTTTTTT. The V gene is TRBV7-8, the J gene TRBJ2-2; TRBD1 aligns across 7 bases. Germline-derived CDR1 and CDR2 are SGHVS and FQNEAQ. V gave up 2 bases and J gave up 0 bases; unmatched junction bases: 3. This CDR3 has 16 residues. Based on the CDR3 plus reference TRBV7-8 and TRBJ2-2, the full variable domain is GAGVSQSPRYKVAKRGQDVALRCDPISGHVSLFWYQQALGQGPEFLTYFQNEAQLDKSGLPSDRFFAERPEGSVSTLKIQRTQQEDSAVYLCASSLIGTANTGELFFGEGSRLTVL.

The V and J genes are TRBV28 and TRBJ1-1, with D uncertain. Trimming removed 4 bases from V and 0 bases from J, with 15 bases in between. The germline V gene has CDR1 MDHEN and CDR2 SYDVKM. The CDR3 is 16 amino acids. Written as DNA, the CDR3 is TGTGCCAGCAGTTATTATGGGAGGACGATGAACACTGAAGCTTTCTTT. It specifies CASSYYGRTMNTEAFF.

In its sample, this clone was seen a few times. The chain recombines TRBV29-1 with TRBJ2-3; TRBD2 agrees at 8 bases. CDR1 and CDR2 from the germline V gene are SQVTM and ANQGSEA. This CDR3 is built from 14 residues. V was clipped by 8 bases and J by 5 bases; unmatched bases: 12. DNA for the CDR3: TGCAGCCTGAGGGGAGCGGGAGATGGAGATACGCAGTATTTT. Encoded protein: CSLRGAGDGDTQYF.

This clone was observed a few times. This chain links TRBV28 with TRBJ2-2, with D possibly being TRBD1 (5 bases). This CDR3 has 16 amino acids. Germline CDR1 MDHEN, CDR2 SYDVKM. V was trimmed by 5 bases and J by 1 base, leaving 14 bases between them. For the CDR3, the DNA is TGTGCCAGCAGTGGAAGCGTGGGGCAGAACACCGGGGAGCTGTTTTTT. Translating it yields CASSGSVGQNTGELFF.

V and J are TRBV7-2 and TRBJ2-7; 7 bases line up with TRBD2. CDR3 length: 17 residues. Germline loops: CDR1 SGHTA, CDR2 FQGNSA. With V trimmed by 5 bases and J by 4 bases, 17 bases remained unmatched. The CDR3 region has the DNA TGTGCCAGCAGCCTTAACCCTGGGCTAGCGGTAAAATACGAGCAGTACTTC. It yields the protein CASSLNPGLAVKYEQYF.

The gene calls are TRBV2 and TRBJ2-7; perhaps TRBD1 as D (6 bases). The V end was cut by 6 bases, the J end by 0 bases, with 12 bases between. The V gene's germline CDR1 is SNHLY and CDR2 FYNNEI. The CDR3 loop spans 14 amino acids. This CDR3 reads CASSPGHNSYEQYF. CDR3 sequence (DNA): TGTGCCAGCAGCCCGGGACACAACTCCTACGAGCAGTACTTC.

The chain joins TRBV11-2 to TRBJ2-7; 9 nucleotides match TRBD1. This CDR3 has 15 residues. Losses at the gene ends were 0 bases for V and 7 bases for J; bases not matched to a gene: 7. Germline V gene data show CDR1 as SGHAT and CDR2 as FQNNGV. Here the CDR3 reads CASSLETGTGREQYF. The CDR3, as DNA: TGTGCCAGCAGCTTAGAGACCGGGACAGGGCGAGAGCAGTACTTC.

This chain connects TRBV27 to TRBJ2-7, with D perhaps TRBD1 (8 bases). V was shortened by 5 bases and J by 1 base, with 18 bases between the two germline ends. Looked up from germline, CDR1 is MNHEY and CDR2 is SMNVEV (reference sequence). There are 16 residues in the CDR3. CDR3 bases: TGTGCCAGCAGTCCCTGGACAGGGAGGGGATCCTACGAGCAGTACTTC. Encoded protein: CASSPWTGRGSYEQYF.

This clone came up a few times. DNA of the CDR3: TGTGCCAGCAGTAAACCGGGACAGGGCCGAGGCAGGCAGTATTTT. It is translated as CASSKPGQGRGRQYF. The chain recombines TRBV28 with TRBJ2-3; 9 bases are shared with TRBD1. V shed 5 bases, J shed 11 bases, and the junction held 14 bases outside the gene matches. The CDR3 sequence is 15 residues long. In germline, CDR1 is MDHEN, CDR2 SYDVKM.

The V and J genes are TRBV5-4 and TRBJ1-2; a weak D match, TRBD1 (6 bases). The CDR3 length is 14 residues. V lost 5 bases and J lost 4, with 15 bases in between. The germline gives CDR1 SGHNT, CDR2 YYREEE (reference sequence). CDR3 loop: CASSQTGFGYGYTF. The CDR3 DNA sequence: TGTGCCAGCAGTCAAACAGGGTTCGGCTATGGCTACACCTTC.

The rearrangement uses TRBV7-9 and TRBJ2-5, with D unclear. CDR1 and CDR2 from the germline V gene are SEHNR and FQNEAQ (reference sequence). The length of the CDR3 is 14 residues. V gave up 5 bases and J gave up 5 bases, with 15 bases separating them. CDR3 sequence: CASSPGISRETQYF. The DNA for the CDR3 is TGTGCCAGCAGCCCCGGCATCTCCAGGGAGACCCAGTACTTC.

A few counts support this clone. V usage is TRBV9 and J usage is TRBJ2-5, with D hard to call. Germline V gives CDR1 SGDLS, CDR2 YYNGEE. The CDR3 loop spans 14 amino acids. Trimming shortened V by 0 bases and J by 2 bases, and 8 bases separated the two germline ends. The CDR3 DNA reads as TGTGCCAGCAGCGTAGGAGGATCTCAAGAGACCCAGTACTTC. Its protein product is CASSVGGSQETQYF.

A few counts support this clone. J is TRBJ2-4 and V is TRBV6-1; 10 bases are a match to TRBD2. The V gene end was trimmed by 6 bases and the J gene end by 5 bases; junction bases not matched to a gene: 4. The CDR3 extends over 14 amino acids. The V gene's germline CDR1 is MNHNS and CDR2 SASEGT. This chain's CDR3 is CASRTLAGENIQYF. CDR3 bases: TGTGCCAGCAGAACTCTAGCGGGGGAAAACATTCAGTACTTC.

The chain carries TRBV5-4 and TRBJ2-4, with 7 bases fitting TRBD2. V lost 1 base and J lost 3; bases outside the gene matches: 7. The CDR3 runs 16 residues. CDR1 SGHNT and CDR2 YYREEE come from the germline V gene (reference sequence). CDR3 DNA: TGTGCCAGCAGCTTGACTGCGGGAGAGGGCAAAAACATTCAGTACTTC. Encoded protein: CASSLTAGEGKNIQYF.

The chain combines TRBV18 with TRBJ2-7; 13 nucleotides match TRBD2. The junction had 11 bases not matched to a gene; V was cut back by 4 bases and J by 2 bases. Germline CDR1 and CDR2: KGHSH and LQKENI. The CDR3 runs 18 residues. CDR3 in DNA: TGTGCCAGCTCACTCGTCGGACTAGCGGGAGCCGGGGCCTACGAGCAGTACTTC. Its translation is CASSLVGLAGAGAYEQYF.

A few counts support this clone. V gene TRBV18 combines with J gene TRBJ1-5; TRBD1 agrees at 9 bases. Germline V gene sequence: CDR1 KGHSH, CDR2 LQKENI. V gave up 6 bases and J gave up 2 bases; unmatched junction bases: 5. The CDR3 is 15 amino acids. The CDR3 nucleotides are TGTGCCAGCTCGGGACAGGGAGATGGCAATCAGCCCCAGCATTTT. It specifies CASSGQGDGNQPQHF.

This rearrangement joins TRBV5-1 to TRBJ1-5; D uncertain. Germline CDR1 reads SGHRS; CDR2 reads YFSETQ. Trimming cost V 0 bases and J 6 bases, with 13 bases left between them. This CDR3 contains 15 residues. The CDR3 region is CASSLVGEVGQPQHF. The CDR3 nucleotides read TGCGCCAGCAGCTTGGTCGGGGAGGTGGGTCAGCCCCAGCATTTT.

J is TRBJ1-2 and V is TRBV7-2; 9 bases are shared with TRBD1. V gave up 5 bases and J gave up 6 bases; unmatched junction bases: 7. The CDR3 runs 14 residues. The V gene's germline CDR1 is SGHTA and CDR2 FQGNSA. The CDR3 loop is CASSPRTGADGYTF. In DNA form, the CDR3 reads TGTGCCAGCAGCCCGCGGACAGGGGCGGATGGCTACACCTTC.

This clone was found a few times. The rearrangement joins TRBV15 to TRBJ2-7; 9 positions agree with TRBD2. The CDR3 totals 15 residues. Germline-derived CDR1 and CDR2 are LNHNV and YYDKDF (reference sequence). V shed 1 base and J 7 bases; nucleotides not matched to a gene: 8. DNA for the CDR3: TGTGCCACCAGCAGAGGTGGGACTAGCTCTGGTGAGCAGTACTTC. Protein: CATSRGGTSSGEQYF.

This clone turned up a few times. The chain recombines TRBV30 with TRBJ2-2, with a tentative D call TRBD1 (6 bases). V shed 5 bases and J shed 5 bases, with 9 bases lying between them. Germline V CDR1 and CDR2: GTSNPN, SVGIG (reference sequence). The CDR3 length is 12 residues. CDR3 residues: CAWGQSTGELFF. The CDR3 coding sequence is TGTGCCTGGGGACAGTCAACCGGGGAGCTGTTTTTT.

This clone was observed a handful of times. The rearrangement links TRBV7-8 to TRBJ2-7; D ambiguous. V lost 2 bases, J lost 3 bases, and 2 bases lay in between. The CDR3 runs 11 residues. The germline CDR1 and CDR2 sequences are SGHVS and FQNEAQ. The CDR3 is CASSLLYEQYF. In DNA, the CDR3 is TGTGCCAGCAGCTTACTCTACGAGCAGTACTTC.

This chain uses TRBV7-3 with TRBJ2-3; 8 nucleotides line up with TRBD1. This CDR3 contains 15 residues. Trimming cost V 5 bases and J 3 bases; bases outside gene matches: 7. The germline CDR1 and CDR2 sequences are SGHTA and FQGTGA. CDR3 nucleotides: TGTGCCAGCAGCCTACAGGGGGGCGATACAGATACGCAGTATTTT. Its protein product is CASSLQGGDTDTQYF.

The CDR3 reads CASVYSRGRTGELFF. CDR3 in DNA: TGTGCCAGCGTATATTCCAGGGGGCGAACCGGGGAGCTGTTTTTT. The chain is built from TRBV28 and TRBJ2-2; 8 bases fit TRBD1. Trimming removed 8 bases from V and 5 bases from J; junction bases left unmatched: 10. The length of the CDR3 is 15 residues. Germline assignment: CDR1 MDHEN and CDR2 SYDVKM.

The chain is built from TRBV6-5 and TRBJ2-7; 9 bases are a match to TRBD1. The V gene end was trimmed by 5 bases and the J gene end by 12 bases; junction bases not matched to a gene: 14. CDR1 is MNHEY and CDR2 is SVGAGI in the germline V gene. The CDR3 has 14 residues. In DNA, the CDR3 is TGTGCCAGCAGTCGGGTGCCTCCGGGACAGGGCCTGTACTTC. Its protein is CASSRVPPGQGLYF.